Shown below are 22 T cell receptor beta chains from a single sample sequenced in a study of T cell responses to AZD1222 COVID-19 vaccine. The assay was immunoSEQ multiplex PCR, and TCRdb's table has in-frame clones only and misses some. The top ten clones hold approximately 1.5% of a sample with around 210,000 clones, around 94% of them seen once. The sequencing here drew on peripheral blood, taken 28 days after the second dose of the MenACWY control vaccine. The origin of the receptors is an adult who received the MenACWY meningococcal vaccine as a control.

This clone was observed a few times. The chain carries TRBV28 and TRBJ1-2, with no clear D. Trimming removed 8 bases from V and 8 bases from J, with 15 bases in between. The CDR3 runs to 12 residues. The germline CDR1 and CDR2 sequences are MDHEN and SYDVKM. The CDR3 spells CASGLSGLGYTF. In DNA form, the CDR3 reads TGTGCCAGCGGGTTGAGCGGCTTGGGCTACACCTTC.

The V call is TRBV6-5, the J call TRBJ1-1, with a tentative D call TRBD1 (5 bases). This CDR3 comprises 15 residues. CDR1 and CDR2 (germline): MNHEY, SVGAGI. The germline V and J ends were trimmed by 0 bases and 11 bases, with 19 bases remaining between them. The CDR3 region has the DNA TGTGCCAGCAGTTACTCGGGGGTCAGTGGATCTCAGGCTTTCTTT. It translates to CASSYSGVSGSQAFF.

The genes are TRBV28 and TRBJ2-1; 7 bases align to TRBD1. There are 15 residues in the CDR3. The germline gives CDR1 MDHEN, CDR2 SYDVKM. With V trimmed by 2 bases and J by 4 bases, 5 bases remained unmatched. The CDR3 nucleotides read TGTGCCAGCAGTTTAACAGGGGACCCGTACAATGAGCAGTTCTTC. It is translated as CASSLTGDPYNEQFF.

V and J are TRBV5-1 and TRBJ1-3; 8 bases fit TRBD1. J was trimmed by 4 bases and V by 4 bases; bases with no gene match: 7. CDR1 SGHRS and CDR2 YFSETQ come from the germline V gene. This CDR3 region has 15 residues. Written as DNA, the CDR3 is TGCGCCAGCAGCATAAGCAGGGGGCTCGGAAACACCATATATTTT. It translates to CASSISRGLGNTIYF.

The CDR3 DNA reads TGTGCCAGCGGACAGAACTATGGCTACACCTTC. Its protein product is CASGQNYGYTF. The chain carries TRBV28 and TRBJ1-2, with a possible D match to TRBD1 (6 bases). CDR1 and CDR2 from the germline V gene are MDHEN and SYDVKM. The V end was cut by 8 bases, the J end by 2 bases, with 6 bases between. This CDR3 comprises 11 residues.

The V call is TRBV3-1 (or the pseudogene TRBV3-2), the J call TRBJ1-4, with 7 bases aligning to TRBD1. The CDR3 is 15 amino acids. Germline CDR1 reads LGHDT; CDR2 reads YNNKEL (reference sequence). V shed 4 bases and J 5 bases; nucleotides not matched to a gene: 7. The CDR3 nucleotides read TGTGCCAGCAGCCCGGGACAGACTACCAATGAAAAACTGTTTTTT. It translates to CASSPGQTTNEKLFF.

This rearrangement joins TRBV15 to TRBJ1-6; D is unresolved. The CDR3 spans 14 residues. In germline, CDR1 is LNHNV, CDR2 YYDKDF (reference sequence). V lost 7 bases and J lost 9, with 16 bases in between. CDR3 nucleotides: TGTGCCACCAAGGAGGCGCTTCCTGCTTCACCCCTCCACTTT. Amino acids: CATKEALPASPLHF.

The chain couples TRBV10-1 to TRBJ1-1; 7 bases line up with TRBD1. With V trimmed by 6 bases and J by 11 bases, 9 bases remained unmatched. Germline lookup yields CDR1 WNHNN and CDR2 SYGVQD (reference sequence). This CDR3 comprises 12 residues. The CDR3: CASRPAAGGAFF. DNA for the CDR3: TGCGCCAGCAGACCGGCTGCAGGGGGGGCTTTCTTT.

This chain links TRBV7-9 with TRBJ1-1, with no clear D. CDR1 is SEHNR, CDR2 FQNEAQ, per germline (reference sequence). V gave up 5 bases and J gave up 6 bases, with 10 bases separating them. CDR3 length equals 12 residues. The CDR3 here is CASSAEKAEAFF. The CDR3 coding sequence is TGTGCCAGCAGCGCGGAGAAGGCTGAAGCTTTCTTT. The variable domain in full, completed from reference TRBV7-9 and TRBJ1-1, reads DTGVSQNPRHKITKRGQNVTFRCDPISEHNRLYWYRQTLGQGPEFLTYFQNEAQLEKSRLLSDRFSAERPKGSFSTLEIQRTEQGDSAMYLCASSAEKAEAFFGQGTRLTVV.

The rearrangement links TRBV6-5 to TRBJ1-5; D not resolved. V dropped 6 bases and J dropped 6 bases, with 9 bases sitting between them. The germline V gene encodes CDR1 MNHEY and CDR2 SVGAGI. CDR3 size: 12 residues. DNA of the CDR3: TGTGCCAGCAGGTCCCCAGGTCAGCCCCAGCATTTT. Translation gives CASRSPGQPQHF.

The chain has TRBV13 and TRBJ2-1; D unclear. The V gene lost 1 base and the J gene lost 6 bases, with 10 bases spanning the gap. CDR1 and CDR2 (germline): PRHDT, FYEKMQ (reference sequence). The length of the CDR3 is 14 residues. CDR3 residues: CASSLDAASNEQFF. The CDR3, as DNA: TGTGCCAGCAGCTTAGATGCGGCTAGCAATGAGCAGTTCTTC.

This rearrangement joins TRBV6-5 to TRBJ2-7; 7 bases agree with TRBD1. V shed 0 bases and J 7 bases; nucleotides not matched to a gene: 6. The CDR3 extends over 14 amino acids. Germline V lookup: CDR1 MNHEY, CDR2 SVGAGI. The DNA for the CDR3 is TGTGCCAGCAGTTACTCACAGGGGCTTGGAGAGCAGTACTTC. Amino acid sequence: CASSYSQGLGEQYF.

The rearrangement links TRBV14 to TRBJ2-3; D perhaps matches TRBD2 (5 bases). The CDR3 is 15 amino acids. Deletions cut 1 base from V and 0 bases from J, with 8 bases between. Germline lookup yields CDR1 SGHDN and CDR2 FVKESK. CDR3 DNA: TGTGCCAGCAGCCAAGGGACTTTTAGCACAGATACGCAGTATTTT. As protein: CASSQGTFSTDTQYF. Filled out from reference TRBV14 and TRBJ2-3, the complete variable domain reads EAGVTQFPSHSVIEKGQTVTLRCDPISGHDNLYWYRRVMGKEIKFLLHFVKESKQDESGMPNNRFLAERTGGTYSTLKVQPAELEDSGVYFCASSQGTFSTDTQYFGPGTRLTVL.

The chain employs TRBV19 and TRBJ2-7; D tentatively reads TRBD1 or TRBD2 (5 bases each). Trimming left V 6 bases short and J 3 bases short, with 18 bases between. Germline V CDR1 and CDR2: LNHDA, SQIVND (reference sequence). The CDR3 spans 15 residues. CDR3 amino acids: CASSSPGSTYYEQYF. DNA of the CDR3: TGTGCCAGTAGCTCTCCAGGGAGCACATACTACGAGCAGTACTTC.

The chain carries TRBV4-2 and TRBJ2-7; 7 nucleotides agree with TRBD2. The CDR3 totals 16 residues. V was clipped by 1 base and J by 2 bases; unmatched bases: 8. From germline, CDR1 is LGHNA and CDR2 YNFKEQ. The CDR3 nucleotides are TGTGCCAGCAGCCAAGGCCTAACGGGAGGCACCTACGAGCAGTACTTC. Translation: CASSQGLTGGTYEQYF.

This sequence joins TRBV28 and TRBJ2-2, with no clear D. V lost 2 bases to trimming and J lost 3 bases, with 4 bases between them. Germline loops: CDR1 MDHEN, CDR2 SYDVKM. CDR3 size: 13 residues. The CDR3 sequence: CASSLTDTGELFF. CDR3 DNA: TGTGCCAGCAGTTTAACGGACACCGGGGAGCTGTTTTTT.

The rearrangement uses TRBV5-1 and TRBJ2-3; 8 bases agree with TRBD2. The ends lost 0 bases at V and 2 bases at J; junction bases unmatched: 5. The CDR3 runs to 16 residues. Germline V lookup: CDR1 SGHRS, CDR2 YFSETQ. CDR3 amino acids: CASSLGGTRYTDTQYF. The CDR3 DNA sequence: TGCGCCAGCAGCTTGGGCGGGACTAGGTACACAGATACGCAGTATTTT. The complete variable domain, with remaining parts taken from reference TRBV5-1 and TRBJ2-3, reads KAGVTQTPRYLIKTRGQQVTLSCSPISGHRSVSWYQQTPGQGLQFLFEYFSETQRNKGNFPGRFSGRQFSNSRSEMNVSTLELGDSALYLCASSLGGTRYTDTQYFGPGTRLTVL.

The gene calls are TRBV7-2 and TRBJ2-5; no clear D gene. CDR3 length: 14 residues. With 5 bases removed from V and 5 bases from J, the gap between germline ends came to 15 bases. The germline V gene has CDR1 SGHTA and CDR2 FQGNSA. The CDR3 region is CASSPGGRRETQYF. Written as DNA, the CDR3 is TGTGCCAGCAGCCCCGGCGGACGGCGGGAGACCCAGTACTTC.

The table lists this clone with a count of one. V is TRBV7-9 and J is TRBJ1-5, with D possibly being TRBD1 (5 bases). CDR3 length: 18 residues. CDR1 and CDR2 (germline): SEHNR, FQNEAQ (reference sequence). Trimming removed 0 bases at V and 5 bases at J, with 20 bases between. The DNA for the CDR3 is TGTGCCAGCAGCTTAGCGGGTTCGTACGGGCCCAGGGATCAGCCCCAGCATTTT. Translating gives CASSLAGSYGPRDQPQHF. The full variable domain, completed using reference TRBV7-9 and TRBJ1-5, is DTGVSQNPRHKITKRGQNVTFRCDPISEHNRLYWYRQTLGQGPEFLTYFQNEAQLEKSRLLSDRFSAERPKGSFSTLEIQRTEQGDSAMYLCASSLAGSYGPRDQPQHFGDGTRLSIL.

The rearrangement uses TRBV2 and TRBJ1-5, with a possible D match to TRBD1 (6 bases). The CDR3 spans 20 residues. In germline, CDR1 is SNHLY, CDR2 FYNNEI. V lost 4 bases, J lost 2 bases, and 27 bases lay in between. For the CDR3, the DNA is TGTGCCAGCAGTGGTCAAGGGGGAAGGTCGGGGACTTTAGGCAATCAGCCCCAGCATTTT. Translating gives CASSGQGGRSGTLGNQPQHF.

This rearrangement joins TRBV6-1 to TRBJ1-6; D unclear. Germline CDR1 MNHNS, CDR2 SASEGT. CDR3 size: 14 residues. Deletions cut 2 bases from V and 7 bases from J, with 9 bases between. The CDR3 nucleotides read TGTGCCAGCAGTGAATTGGACGGAAATTCACCCCTCCACTTT. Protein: CASSELDGNSPLHF.

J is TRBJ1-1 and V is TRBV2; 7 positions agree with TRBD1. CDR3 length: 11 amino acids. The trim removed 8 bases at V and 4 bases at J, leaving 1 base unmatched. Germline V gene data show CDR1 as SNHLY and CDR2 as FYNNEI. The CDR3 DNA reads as TGTGCCAGCCCAGGGGGCACTGAAGCTTTCTTT. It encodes CASPGGTEAFF.